What follows are 14 T cell receptor beta chains derived from one specimen sequenced in a study of blood T cell repertoires in COVID-19. The data were produced by immunoSEQ multiplex PCR, yet TCRdb's version contains in-frame clones alone and is incomplete. The repertoire has approximately 240,000 clones, roughly 87% of them found once; the top ten carry around 6%. The sequenced sample was PBMCs or T cells enriched from blood (not recorded which). Receptors were obtained from a woman in her 30s with acute COVID-19.

This clone was recorded a few times. The V call is TRBV19, the J call TRBJ1-1; weak D call: TRBD1 (6 bases). Germline-derived CDR1 and CDR2 are LNHDA and SQIVND (reference sequence). This CDR3 contains 13 residues. V lost 4 bases and J lost 0, with 6 bases in between. This CDR3 is CASSRTVNTEAFF. In DNA form, the CDR3 reads TGTGCCAGTAGTAGGACAGTGAACACTGAAGCTTTCTTT.

Concerning this clone: The sample carries other DNA sequences with the same CDR3. J is TRBJ2-3 and V is TRBV18; D is unresolved. V was pared by 3 bases and J by 2 bases, with 3 bases between. The CDR3 sequence is 12 residues long. Germline loops: CDR1 KGHSH, CDR2 LQKENI. The CDR3 protein is CASSPSTDTQYF. DNA of the CDR3: TGTGCCAGCTCACCCTCCACAGATACGCAGTATTTT.

The V call is TRBV27, the J call TRBJ1-2; D is perhaps TRBD1 (6 bases). Germline V gene data show CDR1 as MNHEY and CDR2 as SMNVEV (reference sequence). CDR3 length: 15 residues. V shed 2 bases and J shed 3 bases, with 13 bases lying between them. CDR3 in DNA: TGTGCCAGCAGTTTACTCTCAGGGGCAGACTATGGCTACACCTTC. Residues: CASSLLSGADYGYTF.

This clone was seen a few times. The rearrangement uses TRBV7-9 and TRBJ1-2, with 9 nucleotides matching TRBD1. Losses at the gene ends were 4 bases for V and 4 bases for J; bases not matched to a gene: 7. The CDR3 covers 15 residues. The germline CDR1 and CDR2 sequences are SEHNR and FQNEAQ (reference sequence). The CDR3 is CASSSTGQGSYGYTF. The CDR3 DNA reads TGTGCCAGCAGCTCGACGGGACAGGGAAGCTATGGCTACACCTTC.

The rearrangement uses TRBV28 and TRBJ2-7, with D possibly TRBD1 on 6 matching bases. The CDR3 has 14 amino acids. V gave up 6 bases and J gave up 6 bases, with 18 bases separating them. Germline lookup yields CDR1 MDHEN and CDR2 SYDVKM. The CDR3 DNA is TGTGCCAGCAGCCTTACCTGGCCGGACAGCGAGCAGTACTTC. Its protein product is CASSLTWPDSEQYF.

The chain employs TRBV6-4 and TRBJ1-1; 7 positions agree with TRBD1. The junction had 6 bases not matched to a gene; V was cut back by 2 bases and J by 0 bases. This CDR3 is 16 amino acids long. The germline gives CDR1 MRHNA, CDR2 SNTAGT. The CDR3 nucleotides are TGTGCCAGCAGTGACGCCCGGACAGGCGTGAACACTGAAGCTTTCTTT. Protein product: CASSDARTGVNTEAFF.

This chain joins TRBV18 and TRBJ1-5; D remains unclear. CDR1 KGHSH and CDR2 LQKENI come from the germline V gene. V lost 1 base to trimming and J lost 5 bases, with 6 bases between them. The CDR3 consists of 13 residues. The CDR3 protein is CASSPLEDQPQHF. The CDR3 DNA reads TGTGCCAGCTCACCACTAGAGGATCAGCCCCAGCATTTT.

This chain joins TRBV7-3 and TRBJ2-1; D is perhaps TRBD2 (5 bases). The V end lost 0 bases, the J end lost 6 bases, and 21 bases lay between the germline ends. The CDR3 is 18 residues long. Germline CDR1 and CDR2: SGHTA and FQGTGA. The CDR3: CASSLTSSAGVVGNEQFF. The CDR3, as DNA: TGTGCCAGCAGCTTAACATCCAGCGCCGGGGTGGTCGGCAATGAGCAGTTCTTC. The variable domain in full, completed from reference TRBV7-3 and TRBJ2-1, reads GAGVSQTPSNKVTEKGKYVELRCDPISGHTALYWYRQSLGQGPEFLIYFQGTGAADDSGLPNDRFFAVRPEGSVSTLKIQRTERGDSAVYLCASSLTSSAGVVGNEQFFGPGTRLTVL.

The rearrangement joins TRBV5-1 to TRBJ2-3; D unclear. Trimming removed 2 bases from V and 2 bases from J, with 12 bases in between. The CDR3 runs 15 residues. Per the germline V gene, CDR1 is SGHRS and CDR2 is YFSETQ. CDR3 coding DNA: TGCGCCAGCAGCTTCCGCGGTAGCCCCACAGATACGCAGTATTTT. Its translation: CASSFRGSPTDTQYF.

The chain carries TRBV7-2 and TRBJ2-1; 10 nucleotides line up with TRBD2. J was trimmed by 3 bases and V by 5 bases; bases with no gene match: 7. CDR3 size: 16 residues. CDR1 is SGHTA, CDR2 FQGNSA, per germline. The CDR3 DNA reads as TGTGCCAGCAGCCCCTATTCTAGCGGGGGCTACAATGAGCAGTTCTTC. As protein: CASSPYSSGGYNEQFF.

The chain employs TRBV3-1 (or the pseudogene TRBV3-2) and TRBJ2-7, with 7 bases that match TRBD1. Germline CDR1 is LGHDT and CDR2 is YNNKEL (reference sequence). V gave up 0 bases and J gave up 5 bases; unmatched junction bases: 4. The CDR3 consists of 14 residues. CDR3 bases: TGTGCCAGCAGCCAAGAGCAGGGGGTGGACGAGCAGTACTTC. This codes for CASSQEQGVDEQYF.

The V call is TRBV18, the J call TRBJ2-7; 11 positions match TRBD1. V was clipped by 2 bases and J by 5 bases; unmatched bases: 11. The germline CDR1 and CDR2 sequences are KGHSH and LQKENI. CDR3 length: 17 amino acids. CDR3 in amino acids: CASSPRLTPGQGDEQYF. As DNA, the CDR3 is TGTGCCAGCTCACCAAGGTTAACACCGGGACAGGGGGACGAGCAGTACTTC.

This chain uses TRBV9 with TRBJ2-3; 7 positions match TRBD2. This CDR3 region has 20 residues. V trimming: 0 bases; J trimming: 4 bases; junction bases outside the gene matches: 20. Germline values: CDR1 SGDLS, CDR2 YYNGEE. CDR3 amino acids: CASSVGLWGGRHPGPDTQYF. CDR3 DNA sequence: TGTGCCAGCAGCGTAGGGCTGTGGGGCGGGAGACACCCTGGCCCAGATACGCAGTATTTT.

The chain carries TRBV28 and TRBJ1-6; D is undetermined. Trimming took off 8 bases at V and 8 bases at J, with 16 bases between the two ends. The V gene's germline CDR1 is MDHEN and CDR2 SYDVKM. This CDR3 spans 14 amino acids. The DNA of the CDR3 is TGTGCCAGCGCGACTGGGTTTGAAGATTCACCCCTCCACTTT. Its protein product is CASATGFEDSPLHF.